This T cell receptor beta chain appears in the sequencing data of a study of cytomegalovirus exposure and HLA in healthy donors. This CDR3 spans 14 amino acids. Germline V gene sequence: CDR1 SGHRS, CDR2 YFSETQ. Deletions cut 4 bases from V and 3 bases from J, with 14 bases between. The PCR ran on 60 Vbeta and 13 Jbeta primers. Libraries were prepared by immunoSEQ multiplex PCR; TCRdb keeps only in-frame clonotypes and omits some of them. The sample lists 150,000 or so clones; approximately 80% were seen once. Study results and limitations: Diagnosis of cytomegalovirus status made by the classifier reportedly showed high specificity and sensitivity. Association with HLA alleles at 0.05 false discovery rate was found for around 17,000 TCR beta sequences in a later analysis.

This clone came up a few times. Its antigen remains unknown. This clonotype was obtained from a woman aged 45-65 years in good health and CMV-seropositive. The source material was PBMCs. The V call is TRBV5-1, the J call TRBJ2-7, with D possibly matching TRBD1 (6 bases). The CDR3 coding sequence is TGCGCCAGCAGCCCCCGGACAGCCTACTACGAGCAGTACTTC. It codes for CASSPRTAYYEQYF. The variable domain in full, completed from reference TRBV5-1 and TRBJ2-7, reads KAGVTQTPRYLIKTRGQQVTLSCSPISGHRSVSWYQQTPGQGLQFLFEYFSETQRNKGNFPGRFSGRQFSNSRSEMNVSTLELGDSALYLCASSPRTAYYEQYFGPGTRLTVT.